The 25 T cell receptor beta chains given below trace back to one sample, sequenced in a study of CD8 T cells in ankylosing spondylitis. Study observations and caveats: Within ankylosing spondylitis blood, a TCR beta motif made up of seven or eight highly homologous variants appeared to be characteristic.

These receptors' targets are unknown. TCRdb processed the 5' RACE reads anew with MiXCR; each CDR3 protein has one entry. There are 650,000 to 800,000 distinct CDR3 sequences in the sample; roughly 20% occur only once, and 15% to 20% lies in the top ten. Sequenced material: blood, either unsorted or a sorted T cell fraction (not recorded which). Source of these receptors: a male donor with ankylosing spondylitis.

This clonotype was found once. Written as DNA, the CDR3 is TGTGCCAGCAGCTCCCGGGGGGGCCGGGGCGATGAGCAGTTCTTC. It is translated as CASSSRGGRGDEQFF. The V and J genes are TRBV13 and TRBJ2-1, with 8 positions matching TRBD2. With 4 bases clipped from V and 8 bases from J, the junction kept 10 bases outside the gene matches. Germline V gives CDR1 PRHDT, CDR2 FYEKMQ (reference sequence). The CDR3 loop spans 15 amino acids.

Many counts were recorded for this clonotype. This chain links TRBV7-2 with TRBJ2-7; no reliable D call. There are 13 residues in the CDR3. Germline CDR1 and CDR2: SGHTA and FQGNSA. V was clipped by 1 base and J by 0 bases, with 4 bases between them. The CDR3 spells CASSLETSYEQYF. CDR3 DNA sequence: TGTGCCAGCAGCTTAGAGACCTCCTACGAGCAGTACTTC.

The V gene is TRBV20-1, the J gene TRBJ2-5; D remains unclear. This CDR3 is 11 amino acids long. Trimming took off 3 bases at V and 5 bases at J, with 7 bases between the two ends. The germline gives CDR1 DFQATT, CDR2 SNEGSKA (reference sequence). The CDR3 DNA follows: TGCAGTGCTAGTTTGGGGGAGACCCAGTACTTC. Protein sequence: CSASLGETQYF.

V and J are TRBV6-5 and TRBJ2-3, with TRBD2 identical over 9 bases. The CDR3 runs to 16 residues. Germline CDR1 reads MNHEY; CDR2 reads SVGAGI. The trim removed 4 bases at V and 1 base at J, leaving 6 bases unmatched. The CDR3 here is CASSFPTSGGTDTQYF. The CDR3 DNA reads TGTGCCAGCAGTTTCCCGACTAGCGGAGGCACAGATACGCAGTATTTT.

The chain uses TRBV2 and TRBJ1-3, with D possibly TRBD1 on 5 matching bases. The CDR3 loop spans 15 amino acids. The germline CDR1 and CDR2 sequences are SNHLY and FYNNEI. V was cut by 3 bases and J by 0 bases, with 9 bases left in between. The CDR3 spells CASSDQGHSGNTIYF. CDR3 DNA: TGTGCCAGCAGTGATCAGGGCCACTCTGGAAACACCATATATTTT.

The V and J genes are TRBV12-3 or TRBV12-4 and TRBJ1-6; D is uncertain. The CDR3 extends over 14 amino acids. Trimming took 1 base from V and 7 from J, leaving 8 bases between them. The CDR3 loop is CASSLGGVNSPLHF. DNA of the CDR3: TGTGCCAGCAGTTTAGGGGGAGTGAATTCACCCCTCCACTTT.

The genes are TRBV12-3 or TRBV12-4 and TRBJ2-2, with D possibly being TRBD2 (7 bases). Trimming removed 4 bases from V and 4 bases from J, with 19 bases in between. The CDR3 spans 17 residues. The CDR3: CASSSPSRGGGTGELFF. CDR3 sequence (DNA): TGTGCCAGCAGTTCCCCAAGTAGGGGGGGCGGCACCGGGGAGCTGTTTTTT.

This chain joins TRBV3-1 and TRBJ1-1; D is unresolved. Trimming shortened V by 4 bases and J by 0 bases, and 9 bases separated the two germline ends. The CDR3 sequence is 14 residues long. CDR1 and CDR2 from the germline V gene are LGHDT and YNNKEL (reference sequence). In nucleotides, the CDR3 is TGTGCCAGCAGCCGCTCCATTGTGAACACTGAAGCTTTCTTT. It specifies CASSRSIVNTEAFF.

The sample holds a few counts of this clonotype. The V and J genes are TRBV18 and TRBJ2-1, with TRBD2 matching over 7 bases. Germline V CDR1 and CDR2: KGHSH, LQKENI. This CDR3 has 16 amino acids. Germline trimming cut 6 bases from V and 6 bases from J; bases unmatched to any gene: 14. The CDR3 DNA is TGTGCCAGCTCGCCCCGTTGGGCTAGCGGAGGCAATGAGCAGTTCTTC. It translates to CASSPRWASGGNEQFF.

This clonotype was seen at least ten times. For the CDR3, the DNA is TGTGCCATCAGTGAGTTTTCGACAGGCCTGAACACTGAAGCTTTCTTT. Its translation is CAISEFSTGLNTEAFF. The rearrangement joins TRBV10-3 to TRBJ1-1, with D possibly being TRBD1 (6 bases). Trimming stripped 1 base from V and 0 bases from J, with 12 bases between. Germline V gene data show CDR1 as ENHRY and CDR2 as SYGVKD. The CDR3 sequence is 16 residues long.

V is TRBV12-3 or TRBV12-4 and J is TRBJ2-2; D might be TRBD1 (6 bases). V gave up 6 bases and J gave up 5 bases, with 19 bases separating them. The length of the CDR3 is 16 residues. DNA for the CDR3: TGTGCCAGCAGCTCCAGGGTGGGCAGGGGAACCGGGGAGCTGTTTTTT. Encoded protein: CASSSRVGRGTGELFF.

The chain uses TRBV3-1 and TRBJ1-2; possible D gene TRBD1, 5 bases. The CDR3 contains 17 residues. The V gene lost 9 bases and the J gene lost 8 bases, with 31 bases spanning the gap. Germline CDR1 and CDR2: LGHDT and YNNKEL (reference sequence). The CDR3 sequence: CASSLLGTTSSNGGYTF. The CDR3 region has the DNA TGTGCCAGTTCGTTACTCGGGACCACATCGTCAAATGGGGGCTACACCTTC.

This clonotype turned up a few times. The chain joins TRBV20-1 to TRBJ2-5; 9 nucleotides match TRBD1. Germline V lookup: CDR1 DFQATT, CDR2 SNEGSKA (reference sequence). The CDR3 runs 12 residues. Trimming at V came to 6 bases and at J to 5 bases, leaving 4 bases not matched to a gene. The chain's CDR3 is CSARQGVETQYF. The CDR3 coding sequence is TGCAGTGCGAGACAGGGGGTGGAGACCCAGTACTTC.

As concerns this clonotype: A read error may account for a junction end that differs from germline. This chain uses TRBV20-1 with TRBJ1-6, with TRBD1 matching over 9 bases. CDR1 is DFQATT, CDR2 SNEGSKA, per germline (reference sequence). The CDR3 runs to 17 residues. The CDR3 sequence is CCATRAPLDRGKSPLHF. DNA of the CDR3: TGCTGTGCTACAAGAGCGCCCCTCGACAGGGGGAAGTCACCCCTCCACTTT.

This sequence joins TRBV5-5 and TRBJ2-7, with TRBD1 identical over 9 bases. This CDR3 comprises 14 residues. Germline V gene sequence: CDR1 SGHKS, CDR2 YYEKEE (reference sequence). V lost 2 bases, J lost 6 bases, and 6 bases stayed unmatched. The CDR3 bases are TGTGCCAGCAGCTTCCCGGGACAGGGCGCCGAGCAGTACTTC. It is translated as CASSFPGQGAEQYF.

The CDR3 loop reads CASSLGRMETQYF. The CDR3, as DNA: TGTGCCAGCAGTTTGGGGAGGATGGAGACCCAGTACTTC. The V and J genes are TRBV12-3 or TRBV12-4 and TRBJ2-5; a possible D gene is TRBD2 (6 bases). The CDR3 contains 13 residues. V was cut by 3 bases and J by 5 bases, with 10 bases left in between.

This clonotype occurred many times. The chain recombines TRBV29-1 with TRBJ2-5; D possibly corresponds to TRBD2 (5 bases). V was cut by 2 bases and J by 4 bases, with 11 bases left in between. The CDR3 consists of 13 residues. Per germline, CDR1 SQVTM and CDR2 ANQGSEA. The CDR3 DNA is TGCAGCGTTGAAAGCGGCACAAGAGAGACCCAGTACTTC. Translated, it gives CSVESGTRETQYF.

The chain carries TRBV7-8 and TRBJ2-7, with 14 bases that match TRBD2. Germline V gene data show CDR1 as SGHVS and CDR2 as FQNEAQ. V was clipped by 5 bases and J by 1 base; unmatched bases: 4. This CDR3 region has 16 residues. This chain's CDR3 is CASSPGTSGRSYEQYF. Here the CDR3 DNA reads TGTGCCAGCAGCCCCGGGACTAGCGGGAGATCCTACGAGCAGTACTTC.

The chain recombines TRBV7-8 with TRBJ2-7; D might be TRBD1 (7 bases). Trimming removed 5 bases from V and 6 bases from J, with 20 bases in between. Per germline, CDR1 SGHVS and CDR2 FQNEAQ. The CDR3 is 15 amino acids. CDR3 residues: CASSDSGGTVGEQYF. The DNA for the CDR3 is TGTGCCAGCAGCGACTCTGGGGGGACAGTTGGCGAGCAGTACTTC.

This clonotype has only a few counts. The chain is built from TRBV7-3 and TRBJ2-3; D might be TRBD1 or TRBD2, each matching 5 bases. The germline V gene has CDR1 SGHTA and CDR2 FQGTGA. The CDR3 runs to 15 residues. V lost 2 bases and J 4 bases, leaving 13 bases between the germline ends. CDR3 nucleotide sequence: TGTGCCAGCAGCTTAGGGTGGGGGAGCGCAGATACGCAGTATTTT. This translates into CASSLGWGSADTQYF.

This clonotype has at least ten counts. This chain joins TRBV20-1 and TRBJ2-7; the match to TRBD1 covers 8 bases. This CDR3 is built from 14 residues. J was trimmed by 4 bases and V by 1 base; bases with no gene match: 6. Germline CDR1 reads DFQATT; CDR2 reads SNEGSKA (reference sequence). CDR3 sequence: CSARAGTGLYEQYF. The CDR3 DNA reads as TGCAGTGCTAGAGCGGGGACAGGCCTTTACGAGCAGTACTTC.

This clonotype was seen a handful of times. The CDR3 DNA follows: TGTGCCAGCAGCGGCGTGGGGACAGGGGGGGATGAGCAGTTCTTC. Translating it yields CASSGVGTGGDEQFF. The chain has TRBV5-6 and TRBJ2-1, with TRBD1 matching 11 bases. With V trimmed by 4 bases and J by 8 bases, 8 bases remained unmatched. The CDR3 contains 15 residues. The germline V gene has CDR1 SGHDT and CDR2 YYEEEE. Full variable domain (remainder filled in from reference TRBV5-6 and TRBJ2-1): DAGVTQSPTHLIKTRGQQVTLRCSPKSGHDTVSWYQQALGQGPQFIFQYYEEEERQRGNFPDRFSGHQFPNYSSELNVNALLLGDSALYLCASSGVGTGGDEQFFGPGTRLTVL.

This clonotype was seen many times. V is TRBV10-3 and J is TRBJ2-5; TRBD2 agrees at 9 bases. V was clipped by 8 bases and J by 5 bases; unmatched bases: 6. Germline V gene sequence: CDR1 ENHRY, CDR2 SYGVKD. The CDR3 covers 13 residues. The CDR3 is CAISASGIETQYF. CDR3 in DNA: TGTGCCATCTCGGCTAGCGGGATTGAGACCCAGTACTTC.

This clonotype was seen only a few times. The rearrangement links TRBV27 to TRBJ1-2; TRBD1 is a possible D gene (5 bases). The CDR3 sequence is 13 residues long. Germline-derived CDR1 and CDR2 are MNHEY and SMNVEV (reference sequence). Trimming removed 2 bases at V and 8 bases at J, with 12 bases between. In DNA form, the CDR3 reads TGTGCCAGCAGTTTACAGGGTACGGGAGGCTACACCTTC. The encoded protein is CASSLQGTGGYTF.

The chain carries TRBV7-2 and TRBJ1-2; D is uncertain. This CDR3 spans 17 amino acids. Looked up from germline, CDR1 is SGHTA and CDR2 is FQGNSA. Trimming removed 2 bases at V and 0 bases at J, with 16 bases between. The chain's CDR3 is CASSLQSPRGTNYGYTF. DNA of the CDR3: TGTGCCAGCAGCTTACAGTCCCCCAGAGGGACTAACTATGGCTACACCTTC.